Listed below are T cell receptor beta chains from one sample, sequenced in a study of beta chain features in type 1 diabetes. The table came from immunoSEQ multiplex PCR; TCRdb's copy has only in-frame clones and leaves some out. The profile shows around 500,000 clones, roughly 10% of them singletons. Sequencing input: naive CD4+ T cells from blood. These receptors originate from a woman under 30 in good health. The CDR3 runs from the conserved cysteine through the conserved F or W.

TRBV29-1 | CSVGSNEQFF
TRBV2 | CASSELVTGDTQYF
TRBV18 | CASSLAGPNTGELFF
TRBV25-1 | CASGEGGTSSYEQYF
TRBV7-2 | CASTTEVSLSPLHF
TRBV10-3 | CAISEQKAPPVYEQYF
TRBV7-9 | CASRETGPVGHEQFF
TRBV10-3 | CAVRDRGINEQFF
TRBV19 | CASSGDRVYEQYF
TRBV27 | CASSLWDSNNQPQHF